This TCR beta chain emerged from a study of CD8+ T cells in alopecia areata. Notes on the study in general: Normal scalp had lower clonality than lesional scalp, with alopecia totalis/universalis lesions showing this most strongly. Scalp clonality and expanded CD8+ clones among the top 100 showed significant decreases with tofacitinib. Sequencing of scalp samples also captures resident alphabeta T cells of normal skin.

Treatment defined: oral pan-JAK inhibitor, 5-10 mg twice daily. This clone was detected a few times. As yet, its antigen is unknown. Extraction and reverse transcription of RNA yielded cDNA as the sequencing template. Assay used: immunoSEQ multiplex PCR; TCRdb lists only in-frame clones, some missing. The sample carries about 200,000 clones, 58% recorded once. The germline V and J ends were trimmed by 3 bases and 7 bases, with 13 bases remaining between them. From germline, CDR1 is SGDLS and CDR2 YYNGEE. CDR3 length equals 13 residues. The source is a human donor with alopecia areata. The chain is built from TRBV9 and TRBJ2-5, with D possibly being TRBD1 (5 bases). The sample was CD4+ T cells sorted from blood, taken at week 24, from a patient treated with tofacitinib. The CDR3, as DNA: TGTGCCAGCAGCGCATTGGGGCTTGGGACCCAGTACTTC. Translating it yields CASSALGLGTQYF. Drawing the rest from reference TRBV9 and TRBJ2-5, the complete variable domain is DSGVTQTPKHLITATGQRVTLRCSPRSGDLSVYWYQQSLDQGLQFLIQYYNGEERAKGNILERFSAQQFPDLHSELNLSSLELGDSALYFCASSALGLGTQYFGPGTRLLVL.